This T cell receptor beta chain is drawn from a study of cytomegalovirus exposure and HLA in healthy donors (TCRdb year 2017). Notes on the research overall: The roughly 650 repertoires of the first cohort and the 120 or so validation repertoires were produced on the same platform, according to a later analysis. The study aimed to test whether cataloging public T cell receptors could reveal signatures of past pathogen exposure. Besides the first cohort of some 670 subjects, a separate validation cohort made up of 120 different subjects was used. High-throughput TCR immunosequencing, statistical association of individual TCRs with disease status, and machine learning were combined to predict cytomegalovirus infection status. Overall results and qualifications from the work: The classifier was reported to diagnose cytomegalovirus status with high specificity and sensitivity in both the original and validation cohorts. Across donors, most TCR sequences were observed very rarely, whereas some public TCRs were present in many individuals. A total of 150 to 200 TCR beta chains were listed by the study as associated with cytomegalovirus. The authors suggested that the approach could potentially be generalized to other disease states and immunological phenotypes. Of the cluster scores, 85% to 95% were above 0 in a later analysis, which found that TCRs clustered in the first cohort also tended to co-occur in the 95 to 150 validation repertoires. All 110 or so repertoires were used to score co-occurrence in the validation cohort in a later analysis, because that analysis had no HLA typing for the cohort. A few of the identified cytomegalovirus-associated TCR beta chains were confirmed in vitro to be specific for cytomegalovirus antigens.

From cysteine to phenylalanine, the CDR3 is 15 amino acids long. Only the CDR3 region is kept as DNA, spanning 45 bases read in frame from base 1. CDR1 and CDR2 are read off the germline V gene as SNHLY and FYNNEI. V is cut back by 4 bases and J by 6 bases, with 6 bases in the junction unmatched. Libraries were built with the immunoSEQ multiplex PCR assay. The authors processed their data as follows. To diagnose cytomegalovirus status from the catalog of TCR beta chain sequences, a statistical classification framework was built. What TCRdb holds here is the immuneACCESS table cut down to in-frame rearrangements. Part of the clones is not present; checked against another copy, under half of the missing clones reflect an unresolved V gene, and the others are unexplained. D and trimming come from the DNA, and the V and J calls and clone size come from that table. The sample data list fewer than 350,000 clones, and approximately 90% of these were observed just once. The ten largest make up 0.92% of the sample.

The donors were included in the validation cohort of over a hundred subjects, a group kept apart from the roughly 670-subject first cohort. A remark on this clone: Which antigen it targets is not known. No clone much larger than this one lies a single base away; base qualities are absent.

The sample was PBMCs. The chain couples TRBV2 to TRBJ2-3, with 11 central nucleotides matching TRBD1. This receptor was obtained from a woman aged 18-29 years in good health and CMV-seronegative. CDR3 protein: CASSGGGQGGDTQYF. In nucleotides, the sequence is TGTGCCAGCAGTGGCGGGGGACAGGGGGGCGATACGCAGTATTTT.